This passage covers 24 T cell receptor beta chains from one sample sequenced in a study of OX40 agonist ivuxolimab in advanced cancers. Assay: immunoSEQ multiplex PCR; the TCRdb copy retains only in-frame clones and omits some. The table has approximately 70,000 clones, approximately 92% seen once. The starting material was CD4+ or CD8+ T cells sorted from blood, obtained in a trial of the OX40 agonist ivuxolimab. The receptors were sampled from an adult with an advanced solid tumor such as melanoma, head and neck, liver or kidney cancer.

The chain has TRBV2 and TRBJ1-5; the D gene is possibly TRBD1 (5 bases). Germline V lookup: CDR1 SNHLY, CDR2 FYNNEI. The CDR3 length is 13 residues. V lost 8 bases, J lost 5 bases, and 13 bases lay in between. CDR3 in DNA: TGTGCCAGCGTCCGGGACCGAGATCAGCCCCAGCATTTT. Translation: CASVRDRDQPQHF.

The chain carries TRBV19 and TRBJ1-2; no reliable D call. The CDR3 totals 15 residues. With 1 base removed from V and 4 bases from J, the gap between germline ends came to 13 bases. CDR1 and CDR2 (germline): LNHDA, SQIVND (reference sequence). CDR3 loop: CASSIGSHGGYGYTF. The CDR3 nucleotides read TGTGCCAGTAGTATAGGGAGTCATGGAGGCTATGGCTACACCTTC.

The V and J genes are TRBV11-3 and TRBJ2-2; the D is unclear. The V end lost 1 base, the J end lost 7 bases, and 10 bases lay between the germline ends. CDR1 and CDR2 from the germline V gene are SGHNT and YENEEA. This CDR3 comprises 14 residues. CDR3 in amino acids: CASSLGVGDGELFF. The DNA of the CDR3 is TGTGCCAGCAGCTTAGGGGTCGGCGACGGGGAGCTGTTTTTT.

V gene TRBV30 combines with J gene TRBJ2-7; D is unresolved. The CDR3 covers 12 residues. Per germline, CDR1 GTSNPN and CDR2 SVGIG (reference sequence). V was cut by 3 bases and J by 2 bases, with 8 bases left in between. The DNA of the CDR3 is TGTGCCTGGAGGGATGGGCCCTACGAGCAGTACTTC. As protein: CAWRDGPYEQYF. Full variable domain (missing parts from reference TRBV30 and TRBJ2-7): SQTIHQWPATLVQPVGSPLSLECTVEGTSNPNLYWYRQAAGRGLQLLFYSVGIGQISSEVPQNLSASRPQDRQFILSSKKLLLSDSGFYLCAWRDGPYEQYFGPGTRLTVT.

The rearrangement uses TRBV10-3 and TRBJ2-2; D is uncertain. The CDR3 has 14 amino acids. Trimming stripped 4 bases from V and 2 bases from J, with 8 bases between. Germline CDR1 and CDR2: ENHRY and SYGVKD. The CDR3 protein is CAISVSQNTGELFF. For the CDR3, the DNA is TGTGCCATCAGTGTATCGCAAAACACCGGGGAGCTGTTTTTT.

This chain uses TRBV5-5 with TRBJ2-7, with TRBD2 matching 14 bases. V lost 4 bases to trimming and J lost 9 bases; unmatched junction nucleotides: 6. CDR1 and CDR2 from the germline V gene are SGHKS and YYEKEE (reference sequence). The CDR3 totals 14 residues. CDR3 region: CASSPGLAGAGQYF. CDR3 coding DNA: TGTGCCAGCAGCCCGGGACTAGCGGGAGCAGGGCAGTACTTC.

The CDR3 sequence is CASSSQRTSGSNEQFF. In nucleotides, the CDR3 is TGTGCCAGCAGCTCACAAAGGACTAGCGGGAGTAATGAGCAGTTCTTC. This chain joins TRBV7-3 and TRBJ2-1; 13 bases agree with TRBD2. Germline loops: CDR1 SGHTA, CDR2 FQGTGA. The V gene end was trimmed by 4 bases and the J gene end by 7 bases; junction bases not matched to a gene: 7. The CDR3 contains 16 residues.

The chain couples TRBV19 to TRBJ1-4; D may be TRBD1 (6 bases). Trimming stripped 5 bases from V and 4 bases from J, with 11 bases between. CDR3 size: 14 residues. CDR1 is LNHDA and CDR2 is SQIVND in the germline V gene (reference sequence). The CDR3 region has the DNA TGTGCCAGTAGTCCCCCGGACAGTAATGAAAAACTGTTTTTT. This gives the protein CASSPPDSNEKLFF.

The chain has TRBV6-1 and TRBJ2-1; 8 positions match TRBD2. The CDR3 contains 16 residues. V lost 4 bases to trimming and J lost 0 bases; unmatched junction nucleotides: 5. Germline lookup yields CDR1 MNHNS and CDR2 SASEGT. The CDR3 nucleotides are TGTGCCAGCAGTGGGACTAGCCCCTTCTCCTACAATGAGCAGTTCTTC. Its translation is CASSGTSPFSYNEQFF.

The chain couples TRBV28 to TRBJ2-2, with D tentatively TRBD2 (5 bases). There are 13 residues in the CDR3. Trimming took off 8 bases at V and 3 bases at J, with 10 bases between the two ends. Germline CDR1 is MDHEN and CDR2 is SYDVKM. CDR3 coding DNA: TGTGCCAGCTCTACGAGGGACACCGGGGAGCTGTTTTTT. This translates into CASSTRDTGELFF.

The CDR3 region has the DNA TGTGCCAGCAGTTTATCCCTAGCGGGAGGGCCAAGTTCCTACAATGAGCAGTTCTTC. It specifies CASSLSLAGGPSSYNEQFF. V and J are TRBV28 and TRBJ2-1; 12 nucleotides match TRBD2. The CDR3 totals 19 residues. With V trimmed by 1 base and J by 1 base, 8 bases remained unmatched. Germline-derived CDR1 and CDR2 are MDHEN and SYDVKM.

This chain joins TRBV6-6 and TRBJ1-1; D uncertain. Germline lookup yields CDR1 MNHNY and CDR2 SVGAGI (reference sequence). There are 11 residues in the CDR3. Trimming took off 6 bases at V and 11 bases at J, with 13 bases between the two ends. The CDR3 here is CASSPARGAFF. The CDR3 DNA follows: TGTGCCAGCAGCCCAGCCCGAGGGGCTTTCTTT.

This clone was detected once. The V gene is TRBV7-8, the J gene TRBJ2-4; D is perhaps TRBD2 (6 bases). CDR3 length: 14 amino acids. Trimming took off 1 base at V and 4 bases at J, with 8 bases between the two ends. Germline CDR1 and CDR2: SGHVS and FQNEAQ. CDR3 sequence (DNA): TGTGCCAGCAGCTTAGAGAGCGGGAAAAACATTCAGTACTTC. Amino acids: CASSLESGKNIQYF.

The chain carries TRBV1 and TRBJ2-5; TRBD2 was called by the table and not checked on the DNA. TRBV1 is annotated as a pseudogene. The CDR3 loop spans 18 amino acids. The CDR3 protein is CTSSQDVDGLAGGETQYF. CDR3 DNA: TGCACCAGCAGCCAAGACGTAGATGGGCTAGCGGGAGGGGAGACCCAGTACTTC.

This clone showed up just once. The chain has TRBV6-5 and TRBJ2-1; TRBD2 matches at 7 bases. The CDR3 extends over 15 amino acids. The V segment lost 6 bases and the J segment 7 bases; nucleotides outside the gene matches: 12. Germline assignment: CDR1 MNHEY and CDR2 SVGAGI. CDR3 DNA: TGTGCCAGCAGCCGTCGACTAGCTCAGGAGAATGAGCAGTTCTTC. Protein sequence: CASSRRLAQENEQFF.

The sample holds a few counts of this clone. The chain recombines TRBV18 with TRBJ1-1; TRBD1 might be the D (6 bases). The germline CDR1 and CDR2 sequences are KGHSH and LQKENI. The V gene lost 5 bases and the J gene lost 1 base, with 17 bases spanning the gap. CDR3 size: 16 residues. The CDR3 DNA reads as TGTGCCAGCTCATCGCGGATGGGGGCCGGGAACACTGAAGCTTTCTTT. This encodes CASSSRMGAGNTEAFF.

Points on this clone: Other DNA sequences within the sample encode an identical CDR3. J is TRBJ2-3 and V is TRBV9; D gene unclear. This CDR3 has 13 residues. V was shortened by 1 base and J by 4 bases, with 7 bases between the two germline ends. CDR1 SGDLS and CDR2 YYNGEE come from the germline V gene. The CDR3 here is CASSVQGPDTQYF. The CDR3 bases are TGTGCCAGCAGCGTACAAGGGCCAGATACGCAGTATTTT. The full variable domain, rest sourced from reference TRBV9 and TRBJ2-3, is DSGVTQTPKHLITATGQRVTLRCSPRSGDLSVYWYQQSLDQGLQFLIQYYNGEERAKGNILERFSAQQFPDLHSELNLSSLELGDSALYFCASSVQGPDTQYFGPGTRLTVL.

The CDR3 loop is CASDNPNTEAFF. DNA of the CDR3: TGTGCCAGCGACAACCCGAACACTGAAGCTTTCTTT. The J gene is TRBJ1-1, the V gene TRBV28, with no clear D. Germline V lookup: CDR1 MDHEN, CDR2 SYDVKM. The CDR3 runs 12 residues. Deletions cut 8 bases from V and 1 base from J, with 8 bases between.

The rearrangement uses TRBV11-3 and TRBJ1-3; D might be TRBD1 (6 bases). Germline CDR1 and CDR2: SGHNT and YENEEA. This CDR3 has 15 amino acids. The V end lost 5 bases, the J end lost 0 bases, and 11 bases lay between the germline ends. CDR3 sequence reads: CASSLDSFSGNTIYF. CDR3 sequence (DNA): TGTGCCAGCAGCCTGGACAGCTTCTCTGGAAACACCATATATTTT.

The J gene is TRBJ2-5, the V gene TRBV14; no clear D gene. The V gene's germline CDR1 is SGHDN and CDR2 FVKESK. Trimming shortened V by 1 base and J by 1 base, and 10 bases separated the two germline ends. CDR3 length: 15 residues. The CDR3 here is CASSQGVLAQETQYF. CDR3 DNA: TGTGCCAGCAGCCAAGGGGTCTTGGCCCAAGAGACCCAGTACTTC.

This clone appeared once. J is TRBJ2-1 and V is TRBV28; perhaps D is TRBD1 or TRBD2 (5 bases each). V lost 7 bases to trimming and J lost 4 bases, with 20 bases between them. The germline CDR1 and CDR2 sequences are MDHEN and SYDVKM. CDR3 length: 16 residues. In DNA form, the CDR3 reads TGTGCCAGCACCTTCGGCCACGGGACGGGATACAATGAGCAGTTCTTC. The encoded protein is CASTFGHGTGYNEQFF. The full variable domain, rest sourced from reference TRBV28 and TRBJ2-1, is DVKVTQSSRYLVKRTGEKVFLECVQDMDHENMFWYRQDPGLGLRLIYFSYDVKMKEKGDIPEGYSVSREKKERFSLILESASTNQTSMYLCASTFGHGTGYNEQFFGPGTRLTVL.

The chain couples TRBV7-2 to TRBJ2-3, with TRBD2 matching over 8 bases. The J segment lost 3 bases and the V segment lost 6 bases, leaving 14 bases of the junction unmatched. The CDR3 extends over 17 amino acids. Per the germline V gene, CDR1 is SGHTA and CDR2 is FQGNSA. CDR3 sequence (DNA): TGTGCCAGCAGTTATTCCCCCGGGACTAGGGGTACAGATACGCAGTATTTT. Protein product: CASSYSPGTRGTDTQYF.

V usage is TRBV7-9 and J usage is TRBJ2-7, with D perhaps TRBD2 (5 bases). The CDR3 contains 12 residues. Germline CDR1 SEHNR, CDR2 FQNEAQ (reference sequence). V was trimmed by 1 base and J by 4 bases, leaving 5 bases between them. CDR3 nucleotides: TGTGCCAGCAGCTTAGGGGAGTACGAGCAGTACTTC. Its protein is CASSLGEYEQYF.

The CDR3 coding sequence is TGTGCCAGCAGCTTAGGGGGTTACTCCTACGAGCAGTACTTC. Translation: CASSLGGYSYEQYF. The chain combines TRBV7-8 with TRBJ2-7; D ambiguous. The CDR3 has 14 amino acids. The V and J ends lost 1 base and 0 bases respectively, with 7 bases between them. Germline V lookup: CDR1 SGHVS, CDR2 FQNEAQ. The complete variable domain, with remaining parts taken from reference TRBV7-8 and TRBJ2-7, reads GAGVSQSPRYKVAKRGQDVALRCDPISGHVSLFWYQQALGQGPEFLTYFQNEAQLDKSGLPSDRFFAERPEGSVSTLKIQRTQQEDSAVYLCASSLGGYSYEQYFGPGTRLTVT.